The 11 T cell receptor beta chains reported below all come from one sample, sequenced in a study of T cell clonotyping in hematopoietic cell transplantation. The assay was immunoSEQ multiplex PCR, and TCRdb's table has in-frame clones only and misses some. The sample carries about 5,000 clones, 26% recorded once. Sequenced here: peripheral blood mononuclear cells, sampled 180 days after allogeneic stem cell transplant. The receptor set was obtained from a male patient between 40 and 49 years old who had an allogeneic stem cell transplant from an unrelated donor, so the T cells may come from the graft donor. Some clones in this sample may be carry-over from other donors' samples.

The V call is TRBV30, the J call TRBJ1-2; D remains unclear. Between the trimmed V and J ends, which lost 2 bases and 7 bases, there was a span of 11 bases. CDR1 and CDR2 (germline): GTSNPN, SVGIG (reference sequence). The CDR3 consists of 12 residues. In DNA, the CDR3 is TGTGCCTGGAGTATACAGAGCGGTGGCTACACCTTC. Its protein is CAWSIQSGGYTF.

This sequence joins TRBV30 and TRBJ1-1, with D unclear. V lost 2 bases, J lost 1 base, and 5 bases lay in between. The CDR3 is 12 residues long. Looked up from germline, CDR1 is GTSNPN and CDR2 is SVGIG (reference sequence). Here the CDR3 reads CAWSPQNTEAFF. The DNA for the CDR3 is TGTGCCTGGAGTCCCCAGAACACTGAAGCTTTCTTT. Based on the CDR3 plus reference TRBV30 and TRBJ1-1, the full variable domain is SQTIHQWPATLVQPVGSPLSLECTVEGTSNPNLYWYRQAAGRGLQLLFYSVGIGQISSEVPQNLSASRPQDRQFILSSKKLLLSDSGFYLCAWSPQNTEAFFGQGTRLTVV.

This clone was counted only a few times. The rearrangement uses TRBV7-3 and TRBJ1-1; D might be TRBD1 (5 bases). Trimming cost V 3 bases and J 0 bases, with 5 bases left between them. From germline, CDR1 is SGHTA and CDR2 FQGTGA. The CDR3 totals 13 residues. CDR3 protein: CASSFRVNTEAFF. CDR3 sequence (DNA): TGTGCCAGCAGCTTCAGGGTGAACACTGAAGCTTTCTTT. Full variable domain (remainder filled in from reference TRBV7-3 and TRBJ1-1): GAGVSQTPSNKVTEKGKYVELRCDPISGHTALYWYRQSLGQGPEFLIYFQGTGAADDSGLPNDRFFAVRPEGSVSTLKIQRTERGDSAVYLCASSFRVNTEAFFGQGTRLTVV.

This clone was seen a handful of times. The chain couples TRBV2 to TRBJ1-4; D remains unclear. V was trimmed by 2 bases and J by 4 bases, leaving 8 bases between them. CDR1 SNHLY and CDR2 FYNNEI come from the germline V gene. This CDR3 contains 14 residues. CDR3 sequence reads: CASSELWGNEKLFF. The CDR3 DNA reads TGTGCCAGCAGTGAATTGTGGGGTAATGAAAAACTGTTTTTT.

The chain is built from TRBV29-1 and TRBJ2-1; D is unresolved. There are 11 residues in the CDR3. Deletions cut 2 bases from V and 6 bases from J, with 5 bases between. Germline CDR1 reads SQVTM; CDR2 reads ANQGSEA. DNA of the CDR3: TGCAGCGTTGAACGGAGCAATGAGCAGTTCTTC. It translates to CSVERSNEQFF.

This clone was found a few times. As DNA, the CDR3 is TGTGCCAGCAGTTACCCGGACAGGGTCAACTACGAGCAGTACTTC. Translated: CASSYPDRVNYEQYF. This chain connects TRBV28 to TRBJ2-7, with TRBD1 identical over 8 bases. V lost 4 bases and J lost 3; bases outside the gene matches: 8. This CDR3 is built from 15 residues. Germline V gives CDR1 MDHEN, CDR2 SYDVKM.

This chain uses TRBV9 with TRBJ2-5; no firm D call. CDR3 length: 14 residues. The germline V and J ends were trimmed by 4 bases and 1 base, with 11 bases remaining between them. Germline assignment: CDR1 SGDLS and CDR2 YYNGEE. The CDR3 coding sequence is TGTGCCAGCAGCCCCTCGTCCGTCCAAGAGACCCAGTACTTC. This codes for CASSPSSVQETQYF.

V gene TRBV5-6 combines with J gene TRBJ2-5, with a tentative D call TRBD2 (5 bases). CDR3 length equals 14 residues. The V gene lost 3 bases and the J gene lost 5 bases, with 14 bases spanning the gap. Germline V lookup: CDR1 SGHDT, CDR2 YYEEEE. The chain's CDR3 is CASSSGRGYETQYF. The CDR3 DNA reads TGTGCCAGCAGCTCCGGTCGGGGTTACGAGACCCAGTACTTC.

This clone was seen a few times. The DNA of the CDR3 is TGTGCCAGTCGAAAGGGCGAGACGGCACCCCTCCACTTT. This gives the protein CASRKGETAPLHF. The rearrangement links TRBV7-2 to TRBJ1-6; D ambiguous. Trimming cost V 9 bases and J 11 bases, with 17 bases left between them. The CDR3 extends over 13 amino acids. Per the germline V gene, CDR1 is SGHTA and CDR2 is FQGNSA.

The rearrangement joins TRBV25-1 to TRBJ1-5; D might be TRBD1 (6 bases). The CDR3 has 12 amino acids. CDR1 MGHDK and CDR2 SYGVNS come from the germline V gene. Trimming took 4 bases from V and 9 from J, leaving 10 bases between them. The CDR3 reads CASSGGGGPQHF. DNA of the CDR3: TGTGCCAGCAGTGGAGGGGGTGGGCCCCAGCATTTT.

This clone was detected a few times. The gene calls are TRBV6-5 and TRBJ1-4, with D possibly being TRBD1 (5 bases). Germline CDR1 reads MNHEY; CDR2 reads SVGAGI. V lost 0 bases and J lost 7, with 15 bases in between. The CDR3 spans 16 residues. The DNA of the CDR3 is TGTGCCAGCAGTTACTCGATAATCGGGGGGAGTGAAAAACTGTTTTTT. Encoded protein: CASSYSIIGGSEKLFF.